This T cell receptor beta chain originates from a study of tumor-infiltrating lymphocytes in primary liver carcinoma. Across the whole study: Between about 4.2 and 10 cm across, the tumors were all of stage T1-T3 N0M0.

Extraction of RNA together with DNA used roughly 20-33 mg of unsorted bulk tissue. Five separate regions were sampled from each tumor. Production of TCR beta cDNA used around 500 ng total RNA together with a constant-region primer. It was through three nested multiplex PCR rounds of slightly modified ARM-PCR that TCR beta libraries arose. A C-beta reverse primer and TRBV1-TRBV30 forward primers served in each of the first two PCR rounds, at approximately 10 cycles apiece. TCRdb used MiXCR to reprocess the multiplex PCR reads, holding one entry per CDR3 protein. The sample carries fewer than 75,000 distinct CDR3 sequences, about 65% recorded once. From germline, CDR1 is DFQATT and CDR2 SNEGSKA (reference sequence). This CDR3 spans 13 amino acids. J lost 6 bases, V lost 7 bases, and 9 bases had no gene match. A single count supports this clonotype. The antigen is not known. Regarding the study as a whole: Compared with tumor region pairs, tumor-adjacent and tumor-blood pairs overlapped less. Only about 8-25% of top clones were detected in all five tumor regions.

This clonotype originated in a man between 40 and 49 years old with primary liver carcinoma and hepatitis B virus infection. Material for sequencing was liver tumor tissue from sampling region 4. Subset meaning: tumor region T4, right-lateral pole. The chain employs TRBV20-1 and TRBJ2-7; 10 bases align to TRBD2. CDR3 sequence (DNA): TGCAGTGTTAGGGGGACTAGCGTGCTCGAGCAGTACTTC. As protein: CSVRGTSVLEQYF.